The clone carrying this T cell receptor (beta chain) has a count of ten or more. Antigen unknown. The read terminates 3 residues before the CDR3 end, so the remaining end is supplied by the germline J gene. The assay was immunoSEQ multiplex PCR, and TCRdb's table has in-frame clones only and misses some. The sample is made up of about 52,000 clones, none counted only once. Trimming stripped 4 bases from V and 7 bases from J, with 20 bases between. The germline V gene encodes CDR1 SGHRS and CDR2 YFSETQ. This CDR3 is built from 15 residues. This sample was included in a study of T cell clonality in common variable immunodeficiency. Study findings and constraints: TCRbeta clonality was increased in CVID versus healthy controls. Patient heterogeneity in the CVID cohort limited correlations between repertoire features and clinical complications.

Sequencing input: peripheral blood mononuclear cells. The chain is built from TRBV5-1 and TRBJ1-2; D perhaps matches TRBD1 (5 bases). The sequence derives from a person aged 18 to 75 in good health. The CDR3 spells CASSPWGETLIGYTF. The part of the CDR3 DNA that was read is TGCGCCAGCAGCCCGTGGGGGGAGACATTGATTGGC. Full variable domain (rest looked up from reference TRBV5-1 and TRBJ1-2): KAGVTQTPRYLIKTRGQQVTLSCSPISGHRSVSWYQQTPGQGLQFLFEYFSETQRNKGNFPGRFSGRQFSNSRSEMNVSTLELGDSALYLCASSPWGETLIGYTFGSGTRLTVV.